The 26 T cell receptor beta chains below come from one sample, sequenced in a study of blood T cell repertoires in COVID-19. The repertoire was sequenced with immunoSEQ multiplex PCR; TCRdb's copy has only in-frame clones and lacks some. The sample gives about 210,000 clones, roughly 88% of which show up once; 9.7% is in the top ten. The sequenced sample was peripheral blood. These receptors were collected from a man aged 50-59 years with active or convalescent COVID-19.

This chain connects TRBV28 to TRBJ1-5; D not resolved. This CDR3 contains 16 residues. V was pared by 2 bases and J by 0 bases, with 11 bases between. Germline lookup yields CDR1 MDHEN and CDR2 SYDVKM. The CDR3 is CASSLLGVTSNQPQHF. As DNA, the CDR3 is TGTGCCAGCAGTTTACTCGGAGTTACTAGCAATCAGCCCCAGCATTTT.

The chain links TRBV10-2 to TRBJ2-7; D ambiguous. The CDR3 sequence is 13 residues long. Trimming took off 7 bases at V and 0 bases at J, with 10 bases between the two ends. Germline V CDR1 and CDR2: WSHSY, SAAADI. The CDR3 region is CASTMGLSYEQYF. CDR3 DNA sequence: TGCGCCAGCACAATGGGCCTCTCCTACGAGCAGTACTTC.

The J gene is TRBJ2-5, the V gene TRBV6-5, with D perhaps matching TRBD2 (5 bases). The V and J ends lost 5 bases and 7 bases respectively, with 8 bases between them. CDR3 length equals 11 residues. The germline CDR1 and CDR2 sequences are MNHEY and SVGAGI. As DNA, the CDR3 is TGTGCCAGCAGTACAGAGGGGACCCAGTACTTC. It translates to CASSTEGTQYF.

This clone has only a few counts. One end of the junction fails to match germline, which may point to a read error. The chain has TRBV6-2 or TRBV6-3 and TRBJ2-3; D perhaps matches TRBD2 (6 bases). The germline CDR1 and CDR2 sequences are MNHEY and SVGEGT. This CDR3 is built from 15 residues. This CDR3 is CASSSRGALAGMIFF. CDR3 bases: TGTGCCAGCAGTTCGAGGGGCGCTCTGGCGGGGATGATTTTTTTT.

J is TRBJ1-6 and V is TRBV2, with D unclear. CDR1 and CDR2 from the germline V gene are SNHLY and FYNNEI. This CDR3 comprises 17 residues. The ends were cut back, 1 base at V and 0 bases at J, with 10 bases in the middle. For the CDR3, the DNA is TGTGCCAGCAGTGAAGTGAGGGAGAGCTCCTATAATTCACCCCTCCACTTT. It codes for CASSEVRESSYNSPLHF.

The chain uses TRBV7-8 and TRBJ2-5; 7 nucleotides agree with TRBD2. Germline trimming cut 5 bases from V and 1 base from J; bases unmatched to any gene: 7. The CDR3 is 15 amino acids. Germline lookup yields CDR1 SGHVS and CDR2 FQNEAQ. The DNA for the CDR3 is TGTGCCAGCAGCCCGCCGACTAGCCCCCAAGAGACCCAGTACTTC. It translates to CASSPPTSPQETQYF. Using reference TRBV7-8 and TRBJ2-5 for the parts outside the CDR3, the full variable domain is GAGVSQSPRYKVAKRGQDVALRCDPISGHVSLFWYQQALGQGPEFLTYFQNEAQLDKSGLPSDRFFAERPEGSVSTLKIQRTQQEDSAVYLCASSPPTSPQETQYFGPGTRLLVL.

The rearrangement uses TRBV7-2 and TRBJ1-3; D not certain. The CDR3 spans 14 residues. V gave up 6 bases and J gave up 0 bases, with 9 bases separating them. In germline, CDR1 is SGHTA, CDR2 FQGNSA. CDR3 region: CASSQSLSGNTIYF. CDR3 DNA: TGTGCCAGCAGTCAGTCCCTCTCTGGAAACACCATATATTTT.

The genes are TRBV27 and TRBJ1-5; unclear D gene. CDR3 size: 14 residues. V was pared by 3 bases and J by 0 bases, with 6 bases between. Germline CDR1 reads MNHEY; CDR2 reads SMNVEV (reference sequence). Here the CDR3 DNA reads TGTGCCAGCAGTTTGGGGAGTAGCAATCAGCCCCAGCATTTT. It codes for CASSLGSSNQPQHF.

This chain connects TRBV7-8 to TRBJ1-5; D is uncertain. Germline V gene lookup returns CDR1 SGHVS and CDR2 FQNEAQ. This CDR3 is built from 15 residues. Trimming took off 5 bases at V and 1 base at J, with 12 bases between the two ends. Written as DNA, the CDR3 is TGTGCCAGCAGCCGAGCGACATTCAGCAATCAGCCCCAGCATTTT. It is translated as CASSRATFSNQPQHF. Full variable domain (outside the CDR3, taken from reference TRBV7-8 and TRBJ1-5): GAGVSQSPRYKVAKRGQDVALRCDPISGHVSLFWYQQALGQGPEFLTYFQNEAQLDKSGLPSDRFFAERPEGSVSTLKIQRTQQEDSAVYLCASSRATFSNQPQHFGDGTRLSIL.

V and J are TRBV11-2 and TRBJ1-3; 7 nucleotides line up with TRBD1. Unmatched junction bases numbered 8, after V lost 5 bases and J lost 4 bases. The V gene's germline CDR1 is SGHAT and CDR2 FQNNGV. This CDR3 is built from 15 residues. Here the CDR3 DNA reads TGTGCCAGCAGCGCACGACAGGGCTGGGGAAACACCATATATTTT. This sequence encodes CASSARQGWGNTIYF.

CDR3 loop: CASSLGVRDTEAFF. The CDR3 region has the DNA TGCGCCAGCAGCTTAGGGGTTCGGGACACTGAAGCTTTCTTT. The chain employs TRBV5-1 and TRBJ1-1; perhaps TRBD1 as D (5 bases). This CDR3 is built from 14 residues. V dropped 2 bases and J dropped 3 bases, with 11 bases sitting between them. Germline V CDR1 and CDR2: SGHRS, YFSETQ.

This clone was recorded only once. The rearrangement links TRBV5-6 to TRBJ1-5; possibly TRBD1 for D (6 bases). The germline V and J ends were trimmed by 0 bases and 2 bases, with 21 bases remaining between them. The CDR3 runs to 19 residues. CDR1 is SGHDT and CDR2 is YYEEEE in the germline V gene. This CDR3 reads CASSLERGREGIGNQPQHF. The CDR3 DNA reads as TGTGCCAGCAGCTTGGAGAGGGGGAGAGAGGGAATTGGCAATCAGCCCCAGCATTTT. The complete variable domain, with remaining parts taken from reference TRBV5-6 and TRBJ1-5, reads DAGVTQSPTHLIKTRGQQVTLRCSPKSGHDTVSWYQQALGQGPQFIFQYYEEEERQRGNFPDRFSGHQFPNYSSELNVNALLLGDSALYLCASSLERGREGIGNQPQHFGDGTRLSIL.

This clone showed up just once. The chain is built from TRBV6-5 and TRBJ1-2; TRBD1 matches 9 bases. The CDR3 length is 15 residues. Trimming cost V 2 bases and J 4 bases; bases outside gene matches: 5. From germline, CDR1 is MNHEY and CDR2 SVGAGI. CDR3 DNA sequence: TGTGCCAGCAGTTACCAACAGGGGGCAAGCTATGGCTACACCTTC. It codes for CASSYQQGASYGYTF.

The CDR3: CASSFDNSQETQYF. The CDR3 DNA reads as TGCGCCAGCAGCTTTGACAACTCTCAAGAGACCCAGTACTTC. The V and J genes are TRBV5-1 and TRBJ2-5, with unresolved D. CDR1 and CDR2 (germline): SGHRS, YFSETQ. V lost 2 bases to trimming and J lost 2 bases, with 10 bases between them. The CDR3 is 14 amino acids.

This chain links TRBV19 with TRBJ1-4; 9 bases line up with TRBD1. V lost 5 bases to trimming and J lost 4 bases; unmatched junction nucleotides: 5. This CDR3 has 15 amino acids. The germline CDR1 and CDR2 sequences are LNHDA and SQIVND (reference sequence). The CDR3 loop reads CASSAQGANNEKLFF. For the CDR3, the DNA is TGTGCCAGTAGTGCACAGGGGGCGAATAATGAAAAACTGTTTTTT.

V usage is TRBV11-2 and J usage is TRBJ1-4; 7 bases match TRBD1. The germline V gene encodes CDR1 SGHAT and CDR2 FQNNGV. J gave up 3 bases and V 1 base, and 11 bases lay outside the gene matches. The CDR3 runs 18 residues. The CDR3 spells CASSLGLGQTTANEKLFF. The CDR3 DNA reads as TGTGCCAGCAGCTTAGGCTTGGGACAGACGACGGCTAATGAAAAACTGTTTTTT.

The chain uses TRBV5-4 and TRBJ2-5; TRBD1 agrees at 8 bases. V lost 0 bases and J lost 5; bases outside the gene matches: 6. Germline V gene data show CDR1 as SGHNT and CDR2 as YYREEE (reference sequence). The CDR3 is 15 residues long. As DNA, the CDR3 is TGTGCCAGCAGCTTGGACGCTGACAGGGGCGAGACCCAGTACTTC. This sequence encodes CASSLDADRGETQYF.

This clone was detected only once. J is TRBJ1-1 and V is TRBV3-1 (or the pseudogene TRBV3-2); D remains ambiguous. V was shortened by 6 bases and J by 1 base, with 9 bases between the two germline ends. Germline loops: CDR1 LGHDT, CDR2 YNNKEL (reference sequence). The CDR3 has 13 residues. The CDR3 DNA reads TGTGCCAGCAGGATCCTAGGGAACACTGAAGCTTTCTTT. Its translation is CASRILGNTEAFF.

V and J are TRBV4-3 and TRBJ1-2; D not resolved. The germline V and J ends were trimmed by 2 bases and 3 bases, with 13 bases remaining between them. The CDR3 contains 15 residues. Germline CDR1 LGHNA, CDR2 YSLEER. The CDR3 coding sequence is TGCGCCAGCAGCCAACGTCCGACGGAGTACTATGGCTACACCTTC. This gives the protein CASSQRPTEYYGYTF.

The chain links TRBV5-1 to TRBJ2-1, with a weak D call TRBD1 (6 bases). The CDR3 has 15 amino acids. CDR1 is SGHRS, CDR2 YFSETQ, per germline. Trimming left V 0 bases short and J 3 bases short, with 10 bases between. CDR3 sequence reads: CASSLGQVFYNEQFF. The CDR3 DNA is TGCGCCAGCAGCTTGGGACAGGTGTTCTACAATGAGCAGTTCTTC.

The chain links TRBV7-9 to TRBJ1-1; D gene uncertain. Deletions cut 2 bases from V and 6 bases from J, with 7 bases between. The germline gives CDR1 SEHNR, CDR2 FQNEAQ (reference sequence). The CDR3 totals 12 residues. In DNA, the CDR3 is TGTGCCAGCAGCTTAATAGCCTCTGAAGCTTTCTTT. Its protein is CASSLIASEAFF.

This sequence joins TRBV18 and TRBJ1-3; D is perhaps TRBD1 (6 bases). CDR1 is KGHSH and CDR2 is LQKENI in the germline V gene. With 2 bases removed from V and 0 bases from J, the gap between germline ends came to 11 bases. This CDR3 has 16 residues. Here the CDR3 reads CASSPIGGHSGNTIYF. The CDR3 nucleotides are TGTGCCAGCTCACCAATTGGGGGCCACTCTGGAAACACCATATATTTT.

The rearrangement uses TRBV4-3 and TRBJ2-3, with TRBD1 as a possible D gene (5 bases). The CDR3 length is 17 residues. The germline V gene has CDR1 LGHNA and CDR2 YSLEER. V dropped 0 bases and J dropped 0 bases, with 13 bases sitting between them. For the CDR3, the DNA is TGCGCCAGCAGCCAAGACCGAAGGGGTCCTAGCACAGATACGCAGTATTTT. Its translation: CASSQDRRGPSTDTQYF.

The chain combines TRBV24-1 with TRBJ1-6; tentatively, D is TRBD1 (6 bases). The germline V gene encodes CDR1 KGHDR and CDR2 SFDVKD. Trimming took 4 bases from V and 4 from J, leaving 28 bases between them. This CDR3 comprises 21 residues. The CDR3 here is CATSDTPQGSVGGGYNSPLHF. In DNA, the CDR3 is TGTGCCACCAGTGACACCCCTCAGGGGAGTGTAGGGGGTGGGTATAATTCACCCCTCCACTTT.

This rearrangement joins TRBV10-1 to TRBJ2-7; 8 bases agree with TRBD1. V lost 4 bases and J lost 4; bases outside the gene matches: 12. The CDR3 contains 16 residues. Per germline, CDR1 WNHNN and CDR2 SYGVQD (reference sequence). CDR3 in amino acids: CASSACPGQGTYEQYV. In DNA form, the CDR3 reads TGCGCCAGCAGTGCGTGCCCTGGACAGGGAACTTACGAGCAGTACGTC.

CDR3 in amino acids: CASRHRQLITDTQYF. The DNA for the CDR3 is TGTGCCAGCAGGCATAGACAGCTAATCACAGATACGCAGTATTTT. V and J are TRBV27 and TRBJ2-3; perhaps TRBD1 as D (5 bases). The V end lost 6 bases, the J end lost 2 bases, and 15 bases lay between the germline ends. There are 15 residues in the CDR3. Germline CDR1 MNHEY, CDR2 SMNVEV (reference sequence).